Listed below are T cell receptor beta chains from one sample, sequenced in a study of blood T cell repertoires in COVID-19. Some clones are missing from TCRdb's copy, which holds only in-frame ones; the method was immunoSEQ multiplex PCR. The sample lists 200,000 to 250,000 clones; about 88% were seen once. The sequenced sample was peripheral blood. These receptors all stem from a middle-aged man with active or convalescent COVID-19. CDR3s include the opening cysteine and the closing phenylalanine or tryptophan. A D gene is named only where the DNA matches it firmly.

d_gene,j_gene,v_gene,CDR3nt,CDR3aa
.,TRBJ2-7,TRBV27,TGTGCCAGCACCCCGCTAACAGGCTCCTACGAGCAGTACTTC,CASTPLTGSYEQYF
TRBD2,TRBJ2-1,TRBV30,TGTGCCTGGAGTACGGCGGGGGGTGGAAATGAGCAGTTCTTC,CAWSTAGGGNEQFF
TRBD1,TRBJ1-5,TRBV19,TGTGCCAGTTCTCCGGGACAGAGCAATCAGCCCCAGCATTTT,CASSPGQSNQPQHF
.,TRBJ2-2,TRBV2,TGTGCCAGCAGTGACTTCGACAGTACCCCCGGGGAGCTGTTTTTT,CASSDFDSTPGELFF
.,TRBJ1-5,TRBV27,TGTGCCAGCAGTTCAAAGGGGCCGCTGGGAAATCAGCCCCAGCATTTT,CASSSKGPLGNQPQHF
.,TRBJ2-1,TRBV4-1,TGCGCCACCTCCGCGGGGGCTGGCTCCTACAATGAGCAGTTCTTC,CATSAGAGSYNEQFF
TRBD2,TRBJ2-2,TRBV5-1,TGCGCCAGCAGCCCTCTAGCGGGGGGCAACACCGGGGAGCTGTTTTTT,CASSPLAGGNTGELFF
.,TRBJ2-5,TRBV28,TGTGCCAGCAGTACCCCCGTTGGGGCTAGCGTAGAGACCCAGTACTTC,CASSTPVGASVETQYF
.,TRBJ1-1,TRBV7-9,TGTGCCAGCAGCTTAGGAGGGATTGAAGCTTTCTTT,CASSLGGIEAFF
TRBD1,TRBJ1-2,TRBV6-5,TGTGCCAGCAGCCCCCCAGGGGGCCCTAACTATGGCTACACCTTC,CASSPPGGPNYGYTF